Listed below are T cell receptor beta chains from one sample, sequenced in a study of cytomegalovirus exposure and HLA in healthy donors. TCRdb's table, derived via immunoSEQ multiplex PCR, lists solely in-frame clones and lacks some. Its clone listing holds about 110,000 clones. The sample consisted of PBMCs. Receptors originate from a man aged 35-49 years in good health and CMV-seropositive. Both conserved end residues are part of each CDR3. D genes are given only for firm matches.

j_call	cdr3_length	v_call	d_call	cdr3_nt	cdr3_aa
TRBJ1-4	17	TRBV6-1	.	TGTGCCAGCAGTGAGCGGCAGGGTTTACGTTCTAATGAAAAACTGTTTTTT	CASSERQGLRSNEKLFF
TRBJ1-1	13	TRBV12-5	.	TGTGCTAGTGGTCAACAGGGTTTTACTGAAGCTTTCTTT	CASGQQGFTEAFF
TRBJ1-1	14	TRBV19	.	TGTGCCAGTAGTGATCGACGAGGGATTACTGAAGCTTTCTTT	CASSDRRGITEAFF
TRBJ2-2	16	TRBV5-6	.	TGTGCCAGCAGCTGGGCGGGGACAGCGTACACCGGGGAGCTGTTTTTT	CASSWAGTAYTGELFF
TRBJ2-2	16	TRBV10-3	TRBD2	TGTGCCATCAGTGAGTCCATAGCGGGACCCCTGGGGGAGCTGTTTTTT	CAISESIAGPLGELFF
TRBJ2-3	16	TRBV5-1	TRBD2	TGCGCCAGCAGCCCACCCCTAGCGGGAGGGCCCGATACGCAGTATTTT	CASSPPLAGGPDTQYF
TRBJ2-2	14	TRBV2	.	TGTGCCAGCAGTGAAGTAGGGAGCACCGGGGAGCTGTTTTTT	CASSEVGSTGELFF
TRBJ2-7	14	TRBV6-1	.	TGTGCCAGCAGTCCTACCACAGGCCCCTACGAGCAGTACTTC	CASSPTTGPYEQYF
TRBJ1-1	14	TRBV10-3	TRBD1	TGTGCCTCTCAGGGGGCTATCGCGAACACTGAAGCTTTCTTT	CASQGAIANTEAFF
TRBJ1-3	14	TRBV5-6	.	TGTGCCAGCAGCTTCGGGGGAATTGGAAACACCATATATTTT	CASSFGGIGNTIYF
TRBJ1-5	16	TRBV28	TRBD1	TGTGCCAGCAGCCCAACAACAGGGGGCGCAAATCAGCCCCAGCATTTT	CASSPTTGGANQPQHF
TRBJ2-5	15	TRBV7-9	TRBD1	TGTGCCAGCAGCCCTAGGGACAGCTCTAAAGAGACCCAGTACTTC	CASSPRDSSKETQYF
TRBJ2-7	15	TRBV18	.	TGTGCCAGCTCCCCTCTCCGGACTACATACTACGAGCAGTACTTC	CASSPLRTTYYEQYF
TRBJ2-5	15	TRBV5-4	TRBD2	TGTGCCAGCACCACCCGACTAGCGGGGCAAGAGACCCAGTACTTC	CASTTRLAGQETQYF
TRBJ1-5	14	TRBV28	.	TGTGCCAGCAGAAGGGGGGGCGGGTATCAGCCCCAGCATTTT	CASRRGGGYQPQHF
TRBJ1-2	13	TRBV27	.	TGTGCCAGCAGTTCGGGAACTAACTATGGCTACACCTTC	CASSSGTNYGYTF
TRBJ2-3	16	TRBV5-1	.	TGCGCCAGCAGCTTTGCGGGCGGGGTGGGCACAGATACGCAGTATTTT	CASSFAGGVGTDTQYF
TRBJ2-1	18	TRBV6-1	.	TGTGCCAGCAGTGCGATCAGGGGGACTCGACCTACCTACAATGAGCAGTTCTTC	CASSAIRGTRPTYNEQFF
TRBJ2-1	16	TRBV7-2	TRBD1	TGTGCCAGCAGCTCGCCCCCTGGGACAGGGCTCAATGAGCAGTTCTTC	CASSSPPGTGLNEQFF
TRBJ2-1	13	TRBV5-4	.	TGTGCCAGCAGCTTGCAGGGTACCGGTGAGCAGTTCTTC	CASSLQGTGEQFF